Presented here are 16 T cell receptor beta chains from one specimen sequenced in a study of CD8+ T cells in alopecia areata. As to treatment: oral pan-JAK inhibitor, 5-10 mg twice daily. The sequencing template was cDNA reverse transcribed from extracted RNA. Profiling relied on immunoSEQ multiplex PCR, and the TCRdb table lists in-frame clones only, not all of them. The data show more than 85,000 clones, 60% to 75% seen once. The material sequenced was CD8+ T cells sorted from blood, taken at week 4, from a patient treated with tofacitinib. The receptors derive from a human donor with alopecia areata.

This clone turned up a few times. The gene calls are TRBV2 and TRBJ2-1; the D is unclear. V lost 5 bases, J lost 8 bases, and 13 bases lay in between. Germline lookup yields CDR1 SNHLY and CDR2 FYNNEI. The length of the CDR3 is 13 residues. The CDR3 spells CASSPQPRDEQFF. The CDR3, as DNA: TGTGCCAGCAGTCCCCAACCCCGGGATGAGCAGTTCTTC.

The V call is TRBV2, the J call TRBJ1-2; 8 bases map to TRBD1. This CDR3 is 17 amino acids long. The germline gives CDR1 SNHLY, CDR2 FYNNEI. V lost 2 bases and J lost 8; bases outside the gene matches: 16. The CDR3 loop is CASSESRAGGPAEGYTF. DNA of the CDR3: TGTGCCAGCAGTGAATCCCGGGCAGGGGGCCCGGCAGAGGGCTACACCTTC.

V is TRBV4-1 and J is TRBJ2-7, with 7 bases identical to TRBD1. Germline V lookup: CDR1 MGHRA, CDR2 YSYEKL. V was pared by 1 base and J by 1 base, with 4 bases of the junction left unmatched. CDR3 length: 15 amino acids. In nucleotides, the CDR3 is TGCGCCAGCAGCCAAGGACAGGGCCCGTCCTACGAGCAGTACTTC. Protein sequence: CASSQGQGPSYEQYF.

The chain is built from TRBV2 and TRBJ2-1, with D maybe TRBD1 (5 bases). The CDR3 totals 17 residues. V lost 5 bases and J 2 bases, leaving 19 bases between the germline ends. Germline V lookup: CDR1 SNHLY, CDR2 FYNNEI. This CDR3 is CASSTLDIPSAYNEQFF. CDR3 DNA sequence: TGTGCCAGCAGTACCTTGGACATTCCCTCTGCCTACAATGAGCAGTTCTTC. Full variable domain (missing parts from reference TRBV2 and TRBJ2-1): EPEVTQTPSHQVTQMGQEVILRCVPISNHLYFYWYRQILGQKVEFLVSFYNNEISEKSEIFDDQFSVERPDGSNFTLKIRSTKLEDSAMYFCASSTLDIPSAYNEQFFGPGTRLTVL.

This clone has just a few counts. This chain uses TRBV27 with TRBJ1-2; D remains unclear. This CDR3 comprises 15 residues. V dropped 2 bases and J dropped 1 base, with 11 bases sitting between them. Per germline, CDR1 MNHEY and CDR2 SMNVEV (reference sequence). CDR3 DNA: TGTGCCAGCAGTTTAATAGCGGGAGATAACTATGGCTACACCTTC. Translation gives CASSLIAGDNYGYTF.

The chain combines TRBV7-2 with TRBJ1-1; D not certain. The CDR3 length is 14 residues. Trimming left V 1 base short and J 11 bases short, with 17 bases between. Germline CDR1 reads SGHTA; CDR2 reads FQGNSA. CDR3: CASSLGALGRGAFF. The CDR3 region has the DNA TGTGCCAGCAGCTTAGGGGCCTTGGGCAGAGGGGCTTTCTTT.

The rearrangement uses TRBV19 and TRBJ2-7; D might be TRBD1 (6 bases). The length of the CDR3 is 12 residues. CDR1 and CDR2 (germline): LNHDA, SQIVND (reference sequence). The V gene lost 7 bases and the J gene lost 3 bases, with 10 bases spanning the gap. CDR3 region: CASMDRNYEQYF. DNA for the CDR3: TGTGCCAGTATGGACAGAAACTACGAGCAGTACTTC. Using reference TRBV19 and TRBJ2-7 for the parts outside the CDR3, the full variable domain is DGGITQSPKYLFRKEGQNVTLSCEQNLNHDAMYWYRQDPGQGLRLIYYSQIVNDFQKGDIAEGYSVSREKKESFPLTVTSAQKNPTAFYLCASMDRNYEQYFGPGTRLTVT.

The chain is built from TRBV7-6 and TRBJ2-3, with TRBD2 identical over 7 bases. The ends lost 5 bases at V and 2 bases at J; junction bases unmatched: 10. The CDR3 has 16 amino acids. Germline assignment: CDR1 SGHVS and CDR2 FNYEAQ. This chain's CDR3 is CASSLTLAVATDTQYF. The CDR3 DNA is TGTGCCAGCAGCCTTACTCTAGCGGTGGCCACAGATACGCAGTATTTT.

This chain uses TRBV6-5 with TRBJ2-2; D call uncertain. The CDR3 has 13 amino acids. Germline assignment: CDR1 MNHEY and CDR2 SVGAGI. V lost 6 bases to trimming and J lost 3 bases, with 8 bases between them. CDR3 in amino acids: CASSPSDTGELFF. CDR3 sequence (DNA): TGTGCCAGCAGCCCATCCGACACCGGGGAGCTGTTTTTT.

This clone was recorded only once. The chain uses TRBV4-2 and TRBJ2-2, with D possibly being TRBD2 (5 bases). The CDR3 runs 16 residues. Germline assignment: CDR1 LGHNA and CDR2 YNFKEQ. V dropped 6 bases and J dropped 4 bases, with 18 bases sitting between them. This CDR3 is CASRTSAGAGTGELFF. CDR3 nucleotides: TGTGCCAGCAGAACGAGCGCGGGCGCAGGCACCGGGGAGCTGTTTTTT.

This clone was counted only a few times. The chain uses TRBV29-1 and TRBJ2-2; D possibly corresponds to TRBD2 (5 bases). The CDR3 runs 15 residues. V was cut by 0 bases and J by 7 bases, with 15 bases left in between. Germline CDR1 and CDR2: SQVTM and ANQGSEA. DNA for the CDR3: TGCAGCGTTGAAGATGGCGAGGGCGTGGACGGGGAGCTGTTTTTT. Its translation is CSVEDGEGVDGELFF.

The rearrangement joins TRBV25-1 to TRBJ1-5, with D tentatively TRBD1 (6 bases). The CDR3 covers 14 residues. Trimming stripped 3 bases from V and 5 bases from J, with 11 bases between. Germline V gene sequence: CDR1 MGHDK, CDR2 SYGVNS. The DNA of the CDR3 is TGTGCCAGCAGTGACAGGGGTGTCTATCAGCCCCAGCATTTT. It codes for CASSDRGVYQPQHF. Based on the CDR3 plus reference TRBV25-1 and TRBJ1-5, the full variable domain is EADIYQTPRYLVIGTGKKITLECSQTMGHDKMYWYQQDPGMELHLIHYSYGVNSTEKGDLSSESTVSRIRTEHFPLTLESARPSHTSQYLCASSDRGVYQPQHFGDGTRLSIL.

The rearrangement uses TRBV29-1 and TRBJ1-2; D not resolved. From germline, CDR1 is SQVTM and CDR2 ANQGSEA. There are 13 residues in the CDR3. Between the trimmed V and J ends, which lost 4 bases and 5 bases, there was a span of 14 bases. The CDR3 DNA follows: TGCAGCGTTGTGGACCGGGCCTCGTATGGCTACACCTTC. This encodes CSVVDRASYGYTF.

The V and J genes are TRBV27 and TRBJ2-2; D is undetermined. The germline V and J ends were trimmed by 5 bases and 9 bases, with 10 bases remaining between them. The germline V gene encodes CDR1 MNHEY and CDR2 SMNVEV (reference sequence). The CDR3 has 12 amino acids. The CDR3 DNA reads TGTGCCAGCAGTAATGCTAGGTGGGAGCTGTTTTTT. The encoded protein is CASSNARWELFF.

This sequence joins TRBV30 and TRBJ1-1; no clear D. V was shortened by 0 bases and J by 2 bases, with 7 bases between the two germline ends. Germline assignment: CDR1 GTSNPN and CDR2 SVGIG (reference sequence). The CDR3 consists of 13 residues. The chain's CDR3 is CAWSVGYNTEAFF. DNA of the CDR3: TGTGCCTGGAGTGTCGGGTATAACACTGAAGCTTTCTTT.

The chain uses TRBV7-9 and TRBJ2-5; no firm D call. Germline V gene data show CDR1 as SEHNR and CDR2 as FQNEAQ (reference sequence). V was trimmed by 5 bases and J by 4 bases, leaving 17 bases between them. This CDR3 region has 15 residues. The CDR3 loop is CASSPRALPGETQYF. DNA of the CDR3: TGTGCCAGCAGCCCTCGGGCCCTCCCGGGAGAGACCCAGTACTTC.